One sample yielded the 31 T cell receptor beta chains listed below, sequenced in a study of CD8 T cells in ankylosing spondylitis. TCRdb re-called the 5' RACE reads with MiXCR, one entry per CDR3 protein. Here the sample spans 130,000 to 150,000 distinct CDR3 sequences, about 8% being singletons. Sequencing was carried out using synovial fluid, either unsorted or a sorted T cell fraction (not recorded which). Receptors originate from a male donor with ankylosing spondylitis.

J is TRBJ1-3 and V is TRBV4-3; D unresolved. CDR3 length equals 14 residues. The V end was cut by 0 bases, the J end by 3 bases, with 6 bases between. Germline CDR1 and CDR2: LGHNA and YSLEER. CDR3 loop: CASSQDHDGNTIYF. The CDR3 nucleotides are TGCGCCAGCAGCCAAGATCACGATGGAAACACCATATATTTT.

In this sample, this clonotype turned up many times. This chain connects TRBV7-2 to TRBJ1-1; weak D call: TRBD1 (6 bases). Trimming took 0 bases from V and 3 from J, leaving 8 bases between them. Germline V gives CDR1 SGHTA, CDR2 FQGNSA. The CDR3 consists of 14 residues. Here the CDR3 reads CASSLAPGDTEAFF. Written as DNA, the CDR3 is TGTGCCAGCAGCTTAGCGCCAGGGGACACTGAAGCTTTCTTT. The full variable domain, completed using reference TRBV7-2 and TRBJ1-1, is GAGVSQSPSNKVTEKGKDVELRCDPISGHTALYWYRQSLGQGLEFLIYFQGNSAPDKSGLPSDRFSAERTGGSVSTLTIQRTQQEDSAVYLCASSLAPGDTEAFFGQGTRLTVV.

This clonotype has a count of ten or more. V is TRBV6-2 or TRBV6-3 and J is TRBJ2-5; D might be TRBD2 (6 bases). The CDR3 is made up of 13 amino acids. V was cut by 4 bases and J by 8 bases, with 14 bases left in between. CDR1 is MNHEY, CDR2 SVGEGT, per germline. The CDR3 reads CASSFSAGVTQYF. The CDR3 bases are TGTGCCAGCAGTTTTTCAGCGGGTGTAACCCAGTACTTC.

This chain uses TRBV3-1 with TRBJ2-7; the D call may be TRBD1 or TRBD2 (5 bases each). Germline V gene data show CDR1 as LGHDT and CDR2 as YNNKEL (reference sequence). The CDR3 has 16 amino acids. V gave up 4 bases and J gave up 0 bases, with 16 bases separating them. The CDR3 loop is CASSPSRGSSSYEQYF. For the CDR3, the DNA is TGTGCCAGCAGCCCCTCGAGGGGCTCCAGCTCCTACGAGCAGTACTTC.

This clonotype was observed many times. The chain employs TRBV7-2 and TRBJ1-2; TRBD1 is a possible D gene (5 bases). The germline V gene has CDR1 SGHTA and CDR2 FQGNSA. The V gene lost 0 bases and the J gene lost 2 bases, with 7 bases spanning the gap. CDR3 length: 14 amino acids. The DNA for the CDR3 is TGTGCCAGCAGCTTAGCGGGGCAGAACTATGGCTACACCTTC. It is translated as CASSLAGQNYGYTF.

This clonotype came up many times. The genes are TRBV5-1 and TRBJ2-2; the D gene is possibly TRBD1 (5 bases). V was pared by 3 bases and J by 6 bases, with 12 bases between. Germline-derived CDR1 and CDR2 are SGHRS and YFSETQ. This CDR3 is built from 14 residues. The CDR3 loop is CASSSKTDPGELFF. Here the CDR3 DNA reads TGCGCCAGCAGCTCAAAGACAGATCCCGGGGAGCTGTTTTTT.

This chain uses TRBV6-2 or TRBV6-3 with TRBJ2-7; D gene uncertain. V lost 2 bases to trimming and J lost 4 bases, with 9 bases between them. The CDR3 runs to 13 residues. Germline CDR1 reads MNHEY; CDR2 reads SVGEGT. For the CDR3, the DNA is TGTGCCAGCAGTTACGTCCCGCGTTACGAGCAGTACTTC. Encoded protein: CASSYVPRYEQYF.

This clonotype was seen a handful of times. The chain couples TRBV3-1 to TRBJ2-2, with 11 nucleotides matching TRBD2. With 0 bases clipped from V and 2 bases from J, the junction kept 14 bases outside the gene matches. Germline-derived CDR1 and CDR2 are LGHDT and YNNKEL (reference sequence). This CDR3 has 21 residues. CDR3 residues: CASSQDRASGGSRCNTGELFF. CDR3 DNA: TGTGCCAGCAGCCAAGATCGGGCTAGCGGGGGGTCGAGGTGTAACACCGGGGAGCTGTTTTTT.

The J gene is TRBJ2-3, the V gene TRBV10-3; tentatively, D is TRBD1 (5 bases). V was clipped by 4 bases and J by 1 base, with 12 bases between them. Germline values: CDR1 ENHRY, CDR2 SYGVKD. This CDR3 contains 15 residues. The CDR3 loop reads CAISVLGAGTDTQYF. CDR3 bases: TGTGCCATCAGTGTTCTAGGGGCAGGCACAGATACGCAGTATTTT.

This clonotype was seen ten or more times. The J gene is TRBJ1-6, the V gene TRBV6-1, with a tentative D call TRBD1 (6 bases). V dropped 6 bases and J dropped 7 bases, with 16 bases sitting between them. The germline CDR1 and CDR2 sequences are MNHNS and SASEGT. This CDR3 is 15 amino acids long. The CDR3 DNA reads TGTGCCAGCAGCCAGGACAGCCCTTGGAATTCACCCCTCCACTTT. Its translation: CASSQDSPWNSPLHF.

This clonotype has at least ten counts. CDR3 coding DNA: TGCGCCAGCAGCCAAGGGGCTGATCAGCCCCAGCATTTT. Its protein product is CASSQGADQPQHF. This chain joins TRBV4-3 and TRBJ1-5; the D is unclear. This CDR3 has 13 amino acids. V lost 1 base to trimming and J lost 5 bases, with 6 bases between them. Looked up from germline, CDR1 is LGHNA and CDR2 is YSLEER.

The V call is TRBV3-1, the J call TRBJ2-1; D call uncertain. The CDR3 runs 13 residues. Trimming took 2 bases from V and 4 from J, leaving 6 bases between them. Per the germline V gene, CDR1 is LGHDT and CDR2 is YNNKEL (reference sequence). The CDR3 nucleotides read TGTGCCAGCAGCCAAAGGGTGTACAATGAGCAGTTCTTC. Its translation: CASSQRVYNEQFF.

The CDR3 loop is CASSLAPGRAYEQYF. The CDR3 DNA is TGTGCCAGCAGCTTAGCTCCAGGGCGGGCGTACGAGCAGTACTTC. The chain couples TRBV7-2 to TRBJ2-7; D assignment may be TRBD1 or TRBD2 (5 bases each). Germline V gene data show CDR1 as SGHTA and CDR2 as FQGNSA. Trimming pared 0 bases from V and 4 bases from J, leaving 13 bases between. There are 15 residues in the CDR3.

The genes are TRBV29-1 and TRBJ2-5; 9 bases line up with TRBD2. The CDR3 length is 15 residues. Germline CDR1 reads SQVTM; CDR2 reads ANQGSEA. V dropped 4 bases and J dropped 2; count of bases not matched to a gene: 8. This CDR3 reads CSVALAGRWQETQYF. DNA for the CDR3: TGCAGCGTTGCTCTAGCGGGGAGGTGGCAAGAGACCCAGTACTTC.

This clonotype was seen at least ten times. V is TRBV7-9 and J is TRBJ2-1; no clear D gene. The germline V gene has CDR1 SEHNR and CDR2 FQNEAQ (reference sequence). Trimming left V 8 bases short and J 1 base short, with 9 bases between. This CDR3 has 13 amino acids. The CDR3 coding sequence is TGTGCCAGCGACCGGGCTTCCTACAATGAGCAGTTCTTC. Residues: CASDRASYNEQFF. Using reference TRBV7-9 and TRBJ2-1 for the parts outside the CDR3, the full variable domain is DTGVSQNPRHKITKRGQNVTFRCDPISEHNRLYWYRQTLGQGPEFLTYFQNEAQLEKSRLLSDRFSAERPKGSFSTLEIQRTEQGDSAMYLCASDRASYNEQFFGPGTRLTVL.

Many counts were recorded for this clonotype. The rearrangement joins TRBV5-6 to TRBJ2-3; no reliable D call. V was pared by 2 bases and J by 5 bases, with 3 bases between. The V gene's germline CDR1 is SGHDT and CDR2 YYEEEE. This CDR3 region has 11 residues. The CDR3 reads CASSFVDTQYF. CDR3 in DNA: TGTGCCAGCAGCTTTGTAGATACGCAGTATTTT.

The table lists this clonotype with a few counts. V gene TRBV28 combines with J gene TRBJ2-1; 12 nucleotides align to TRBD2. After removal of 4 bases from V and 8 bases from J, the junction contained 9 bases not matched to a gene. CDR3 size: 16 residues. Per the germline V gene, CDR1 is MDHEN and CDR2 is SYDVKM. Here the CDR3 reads CASSSPSGRALDEQFF. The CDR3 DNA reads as TGTGCCAGCAGTTCCCCTAGCGGGAGGGCCTTAGATGAGCAGTTCTTC.

CDR3 sequence reads: CASSPGLAGGFLHEQFF. In nucleotides, the CDR3 is TGTGCCAGCAGCCCAGGACTAGCGGGAGGGTTTCTCCATGAGCAGTTCTTC. This rearrangement joins TRBV11-3 to TRBJ2-1; 15 nucleotides line up with TRBD2. V dropped 5 bases and J dropped 8; count of bases not matched to a gene: 10. CDR3 length equals 17 residues. Germline CDR1 SGHNT, CDR2 YENEEA. Using reference TRBV11-3 and TRBJ2-1 for the parts outside the CDR3, the full variable domain is EAGVVQSPRYKIIEKKQPVAFWCNPISGHNTLYWYLQNLGQGPELLIRYENEEAVDDSQLPKDRFSAERLKGVDSTLKIQPAELGDSAVYLCASSPGLAGGFLHEQFFGPGTRLTVL.

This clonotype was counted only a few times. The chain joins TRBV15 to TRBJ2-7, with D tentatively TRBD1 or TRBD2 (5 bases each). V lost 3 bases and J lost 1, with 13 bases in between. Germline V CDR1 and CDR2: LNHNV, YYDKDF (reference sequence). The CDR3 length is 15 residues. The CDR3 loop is CATSSELGESYEQYF. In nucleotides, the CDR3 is TGTGCCACCAGCAGTGAACTAGGGGAGTCCTACGAGCAGTACTTC.

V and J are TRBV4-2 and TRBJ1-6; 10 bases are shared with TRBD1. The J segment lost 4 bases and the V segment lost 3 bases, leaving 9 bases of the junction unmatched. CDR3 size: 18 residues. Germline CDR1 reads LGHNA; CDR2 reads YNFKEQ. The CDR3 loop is CASSHLGGQGSYNSPLHF. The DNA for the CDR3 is TGTGCCAGCAGCCACCTGGGGGGACAGGGGAGTTATAATTCACCCCTCCACTTT.

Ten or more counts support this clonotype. The DNA of the CDR3 is TGCAGTACGACCTACAGGGCTGAAGCTTTCTTT. As protein: CSTTYRAEAFF. J is TRBJ1-1 and V is TRBV20-1; D may be TRBD1 (6 bases). In germline, CDR1 is DFQATT, CDR2 SNEGSKA (reference sequence). V lost 8 bases and J 6 bases, leaving 13 bases between the germline ends. The CDR3 length is 11 residues.

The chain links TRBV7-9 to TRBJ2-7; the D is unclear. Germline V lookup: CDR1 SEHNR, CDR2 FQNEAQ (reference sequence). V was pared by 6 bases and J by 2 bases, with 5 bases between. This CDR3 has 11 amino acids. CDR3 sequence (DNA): TGTGCCAGCAGTCGAGCCTACGAGCAGTACTTC. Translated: CASSRAYEQYF.

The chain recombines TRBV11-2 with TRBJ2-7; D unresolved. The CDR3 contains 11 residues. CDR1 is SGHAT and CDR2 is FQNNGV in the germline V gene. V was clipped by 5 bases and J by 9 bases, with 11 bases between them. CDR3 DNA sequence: TGTGCCAGCAGCCCCCTATTAGTGCAGTACTTC. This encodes CASSPLLVQYF.

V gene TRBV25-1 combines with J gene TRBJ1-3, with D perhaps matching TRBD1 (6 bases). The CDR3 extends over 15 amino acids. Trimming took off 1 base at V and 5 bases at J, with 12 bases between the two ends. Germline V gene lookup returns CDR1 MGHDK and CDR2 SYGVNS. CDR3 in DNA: TGTGCCAGCAGTGAATTACAGGGTTCGAGAAACACCATATATTTT. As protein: CASSELQGSRNTIYF.

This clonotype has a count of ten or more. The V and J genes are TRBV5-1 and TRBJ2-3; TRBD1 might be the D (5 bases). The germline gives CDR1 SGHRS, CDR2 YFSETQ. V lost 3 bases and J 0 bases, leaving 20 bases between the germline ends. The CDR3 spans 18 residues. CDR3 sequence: CASSSTAGRGTSTDTQYF. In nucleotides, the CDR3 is TGCGCCAGCAGCTCGACAGCTGGAAGAGGTACCAGCACAGATACGCAGTATTTT.

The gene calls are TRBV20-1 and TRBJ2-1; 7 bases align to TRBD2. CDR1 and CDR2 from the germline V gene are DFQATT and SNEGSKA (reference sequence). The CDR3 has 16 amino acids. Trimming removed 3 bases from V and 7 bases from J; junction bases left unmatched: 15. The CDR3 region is CSARTPVGGSRNEQFF. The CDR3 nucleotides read TGCAGTGCTAGGACCCCGGTGGGCGGGAGTAGAAATGAGCAGTTCTTC.

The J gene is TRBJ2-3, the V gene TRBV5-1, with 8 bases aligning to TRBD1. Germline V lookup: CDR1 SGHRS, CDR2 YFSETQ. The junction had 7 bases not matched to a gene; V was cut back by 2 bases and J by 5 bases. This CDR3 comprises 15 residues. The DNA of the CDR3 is TGCGCCAGCAGCTTATTGCAGGGGGCGGAAGATACGCAGTATTTT. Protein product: CASSLLQGAEDTQYF.

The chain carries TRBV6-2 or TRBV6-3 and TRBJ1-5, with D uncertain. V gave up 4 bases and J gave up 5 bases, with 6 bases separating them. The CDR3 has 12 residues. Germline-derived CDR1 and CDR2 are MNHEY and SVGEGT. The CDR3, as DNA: TGTGCCAGCAGTTCCTGGGATCAGCCCCAGCATTTT. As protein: CASSSWDQPQHF.

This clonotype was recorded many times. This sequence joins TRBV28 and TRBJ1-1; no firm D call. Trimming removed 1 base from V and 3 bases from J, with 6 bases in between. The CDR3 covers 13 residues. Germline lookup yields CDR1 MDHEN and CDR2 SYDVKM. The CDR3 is CASSLSTDTEAFF. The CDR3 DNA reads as TGTGCCAGCAGTTTATCCACGGACACTGAAGCTTTCTTT.

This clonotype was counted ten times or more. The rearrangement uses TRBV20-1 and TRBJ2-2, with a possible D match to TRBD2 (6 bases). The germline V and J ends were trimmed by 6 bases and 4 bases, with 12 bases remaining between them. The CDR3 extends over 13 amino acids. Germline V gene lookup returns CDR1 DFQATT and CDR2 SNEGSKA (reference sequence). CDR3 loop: CSATSSATGELFF. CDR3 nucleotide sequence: TGCAGTGCCACTAGCTCGGCCACCGGGGAGCTGTTTTTT.

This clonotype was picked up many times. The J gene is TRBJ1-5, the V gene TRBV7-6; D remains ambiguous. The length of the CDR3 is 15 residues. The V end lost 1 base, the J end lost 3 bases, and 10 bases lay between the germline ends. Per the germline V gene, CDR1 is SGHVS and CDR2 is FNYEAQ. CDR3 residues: CASSLDEGYNQPQHF. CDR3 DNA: TGTGCCAGCAGCTTAGACGAAGGTTACAATCAGCCCCAGCATTTT.